These 30 T cell receptor beta chains were all obtained from the same sample, sequenced in a study of Tregs in tolerant kidney transplant recipients. TCRdb keeps only in-frame clones here, not all; method: immunoSEQ multiplex PCR. Among about 72,000 clones listed, 80% to 95% were seen once. Sequences were derived from CD8+ T cells from blood, sampled before the transplant. Receptors were obtained from a human donor who received a combined kidney and bone marrow transplant.

V usage is TRBV7-6 and J usage is TRBJ2-7; 8 bases are shared with TRBD2. The CDR3 contains 14 residues. The germline V gene encodes CDR1 SGHVS and CDR2 FNYEAQ. The V segment lost 2 bases and the J segment 3 bases; nucleotides outside the gene matches: 3. CDR3 region: CASSLSGSLYEQYF. CDR3 DNA: TGTGCCAGCAGCTTAAGCGGGAGTCTCTACGAGCAGTACTTC.

This clone was recorded once. The chain carries TRBV4-3 and TRBJ2-7; tentative D call: TRBD2 (6 bases). The CDR3 contains 15 residues. Trimming removed 3 bases from V and 0 bases from J, with 12 bases in between. CDR1 and CDR2 from the germline V gene are LGHNA and YSLEER. The CDR3 sequence: CASSHSSASSYEQYF. DNA for the CDR3: TGCGCCAGCAGCCATTCTAGCGCCAGCTCCTACGAGCAGTACTTC.

This chain links TRBV7-9 with TRBJ2-2, with D possibly matching TRBD2 (5 bases). The germline gives CDR1 SEHNR, CDR2 FQNEAQ (reference sequence). The ends were cut back, 3 bases at V and 8 bases at J, with 19 bases in the middle. This CDR3 region has 16 residues. The CDR3, as DNA: TGTGCCAGCAGCTTCGCTGGGAGAAGTTACCGGGGGGAGCTGTTTTTT. As protein: CASSFAGRSYRGELFF.

V usage is TRBV4-1 and J usage is TRBJ1-5; no definite D call. V was clipped by 1 base and J by 7 bases, with 8 bases between them. CDR1 is MGHRA and CDR2 is YSYEKL in the germline V gene. The CDR3 runs to 13 residues. The CDR3 spells CASSQALAQPQHF. The DNA for the CDR3 is TGCGCCAGCAGCCAAGCTCTGGCCCAGCCCCAGCATTTT.

This clone has only one observation. V and J are TRBV30 and TRBJ2-1, with 9 bases matching TRBD1. Germline V CDR1 and CDR2: GTSNPN, SVGIG (reference sequence). This CDR3 has 14 residues. The trim removed 5 bases at V and 7 bases at J, leaving 9 bases unmatched. The CDR3: CAWGDRGIGNEQFF. The CDR3 nucleotides are TGTGCCTGGGGAGACAGGGGGATTGGAAATGAGCAGTTCTTC.

This chain connects TRBV7-9 to TRBJ2-7, with 9 bases aligning to TRBD2. This CDR3 comprises 17 residues. The V and J ends lost 4 bases and 1 base, in that order; junction bases with no gene match: 11. The germline CDR1 and CDR2 sequences are SEHNR and FQNEAQ (reference sequence). CDR3 coding DNA: TGTGCCAGCAGCTCCAGCCTTGTGCGGGAGGGGTCCTACGAGCAGTACTTC. Translated, it gives CASSSSLVREGSYEQYF.

This clone came up once. The chain employs TRBV6-5 and TRBJ2-7; 9 nucleotides line up with TRBD2. This CDR3 has 14 residues. J was trimmed by 2 bases and V by 5 bases; bases with no gene match: 4. Germline V gives CDR1 MNHEY, CDR2 SVGAGI. In DNA form, the CDR3 reads TGTGCCAGCAGTATTAGCGGGAGCGCCTACGAGCAGTACTTC. This translates into CASSISGSAYEQYF.

This clone was observed once. The chain couples TRBV27 to TRBJ2-3; 7 nucleotides match TRBD1. CDR1 is MNHEY and CDR2 is SMNVEV in the germline V gene (reference sequence). Losses at the gene ends were 6 bases for V and 3 bases for J; bases not matched to a gene: 9. CDR3 length: 15 amino acids. The CDR3 here is CASSQTGYETDTQYF. The DNA for the CDR3 is TGTGCCAGCAGCCAGACAGGGTATGAGACAGATACGCAGTATTTT.

The chain is built from TRBV6-1 and TRBJ2-7, with TRBD2 as a possible D gene (6 bases). With 8 bases removed from V and 0 bases from J, the gap between germline ends came to 8 bases. CDR3 length equals 12 residues. Germline values: CDR1 MNHNS, CDR2 SASEGT. The CDR3 DNA is TGTGCCAGCGGAGGGACCTCCTACGAGCAGTACTTC. It yields the protein CASGGTSYEQYF.

The CDR3 loop is CASSVEGAGGETQYF. The CDR3 region has the DNA TGTGCCAGCAGCGTAGAGGGTGCGGGCGGGGAGACCCAGTACTTC. The chain employs TRBV9 and TRBJ2-5, with D possibly being TRBD2 (5 bases). The V end lost 0 bases, the J end lost 5 bases, and 14 bases lay between the germline ends. This CDR3 has 15 residues. CDR1 is SGDLS and CDR2 is YYNGEE in the germline V gene.

The CDR3 reads CASSQAPLGGNEQFF. CDR3 DNA: TGTGCCAGCAGCCAAGCTCCCCTAGGGGGCAATGAGCAGTTCTTC. V usage is TRBV4-2 and J usage is TRBJ2-1; weak D call: TRBD1 (6 bases). V was shortened by 1 base and J by 6 bases, with 13 bases between the two germline ends. The CDR3 runs to 15 residues. The V gene's germline CDR1 is LGHNA and CDR2 YNFKEQ.

V and J are TRBV7-9 and TRBJ1-2; weak D call: TRBD1 (6 bases). The germline V gene encodes CDR1 SEHNR and CDR2 FQNEAQ (reference sequence). The CDR3 covers 14 residues. The V end lost 0 bases, the J end lost 8 bases, and 13 bases lay between the germline ends. The CDR3 loop is CASSLAGQGKGYTF. CDR3 sequence (DNA): TGTGCCAGCAGCTTAGCGGGACAAGGGAAGGGCTACACCTTC.

This chain joins TRBV4-1 and TRBJ2-2; D uncertain. The CDR3 has 16 amino acids. The germline V gene has CDR1 MGHRA and CDR2 YSYEKL. Trimming took off 0 bases at V and 3 bases at J, with 11 bases between the two ends. CDR3: CASSQERMGYTGELFF. In DNA, the CDR3 is TGCGCCAGCAGCCAAGAGAGGATGGGTTACACCGGGGAGCTGTTTTTT.

The genes are TRBV10-3 and TRBJ2-7; 7 bases are a match to TRBD2. Germline V CDR1 and CDR2: ENHRY, SYGVKD. The CDR3 runs 15 residues. V gave up 6 bases and J gave up 3 bases; unmatched junction bases: 11. The CDR3 nucleotides are TGTGCCATCAGCGCGCGGGAGTCCCCTTTCTACGAGCAGTACTTC. Residues: CAISARESPFYEQYF.

This clone came up a few times. V gene TRBV19 combines with J gene TRBJ2-1, with a weak D call TRBD2 (6 bases). Trimming left V 4 bases short and J 4 bases short, with 14 bases between. Germline V gives CDR1 LNHDA, CDR2 SQIVND (reference sequence). The CDR3 contains 15 residues. The CDR3: CASSTTRLGYNEQFF. CDR3 DNA: TGTGCCAGTAGTACGACTAGACTCGGGTACAATGAGCAGTTCTTC.

V is TRBV5-6 and J is TRBJ2-2; TRBD2 agrees at 10 bases. V was pared by 4 bases and J by 7 bases, with 4 bases of the junction left unmatched. CDR3 length: 14 amino acids. Looked up from germline, CDR1 is SGHDT and CDR2 is YYEEEE. The CDR3, as DNA: TGTGCCAGCAGCCCGGGACTAGCGAACGGGGAGCTGTTTTTT. Its protein is CASSPGLANGELFF.

V and J are TRBV19 and TRBJ1-1; no clear D. V lost 3 bases and J lost 1, with 3 bases in between. The CDR3 is 12 amino acids. Germline V gene sequence: CDR1 LNHDA, CDR2 SQIVND (reference sequence). The CDR3, as DNA: TGTGCCAGTAGTATCGGGAACACTGAAGCTTTCTTT. Translating gives CASSIGNTEAFF. Supplemented by reference TRBV19 and TRBJ1-1, the full variable domain reads DGGITQSPKYLFRKEGQNVTLSCEQNLNHDAMYWYRQDPGQGLRLIYYSQIVNDFQKGDIAEGYSVSREKKESFPLTVTSAQKNPTAFYLCASSIGNTEAFFGQGTRLTVV.

V and J are TRBV7-8 and TRBJ1-3, with 9 bases fitting TRBD1. Germline V CDR1 and CDR2: SGHVS, FQNEAQ. CDR3 size: 16 residues. J was trimmed by 4 bases and V by 3 bases; bases with no gene match: 7. CDR3 region: CASSFPTGGYGNTIYF. The DNA of the CDR3 is TGTGCCAGCAGCTTTCCGACAGGGGGTTACGGAAACACCATATATTTT.

The chain is built from TRBV27 and TRBJ2-7; TRBD2 is a possible D gene (5 bases). Per the germline V gene, CDR1 is MNHEY and CDR2 is SMNVEV (reference sequence). CDR3 size: 16 residues. Between the trimmed V and J ends, which lost 5 bases and 0 bases, there was a span of 17 bases. The CDR3 is CASSQLTGIHSYEQYF. The DNA for the CDR3 is TGTGCCAGCAGTCAATTAACCGGGATCCACTCCTACGAGCAGTACTTC.

The gene calls are TRBV6-6 and TRBJ2-1, with 9 bases that match TRBD2. With 2 bases clipped from V and 13 bases from J, the junction kept 9 bases outside the gene matches. CDR3 length equals 14 residues. Looked up from germline, CDR1 is MNHNY and CDR2 is SVGAGI (reference sequence). The CDR3 here is CASSYERGVNAQFF. The CDR3 DNA reads as TGTGCCAGCAGTTACGAGCGGGGGGTTAACGCTCAGTTCTTC.

J is TRBJ1-1 and V is TRBV27; 9 bases agree with TRBD1. The junction had 5 bases not matched to a gene; V was cut back by 8 bases and J by 4 bases. The CDR3 consists of 13 residues. Germline assignment: CDR1 MNHEY and CDR2 SMNVEV (reference sequence). The CDR3 DNA reads TGTGCCAGCGGGTGGACAGGGGTCACTGAAGCTTTCTTT. This encodes CASGWTGVTEAFF.

The V call is TRBV28, the J call TRBJ2-3; D possibly corresponds to TRBD2 (5 bases). This CDR3 is 14 amino acids long. V gave up 7 bases and J gave up 1 base, with 12 bases separating them. CDR1 and CDR2 (germline): MDHEN, SYDVKM. This chain's CDR3 is CASTSTGGTDTQYF. The CDR3 DNA sequence: TGTGCCAGCACCTCCACCGGGGGCACAGATACGCAGTATTTT.

V gene TRBV4-2 combines with J gene TRBJ1-2, with TRBD1 identical over 7 bases. With V trimmed by 1 base and J by 8 bases, 10 bases remained unmatched. The germline CDR1 and CDR2 sequences are LGHNA and YNFKEQ. The CDR3 runs 15 residues. CDR3 region: CASSQVADRLGGYTF. In DNA, the CDR3 is TGTGCCAGCAGCCAAGTTGCGGACAGGCTTGGGGGCTACACCTTC.

The J gene is TRBJ2-2, the V gene TRBV28; 8 nucleotides line up with TRBD1. Germline lookup yields CDR1 MDHEN and CDR2 SYDVKM. V shed 6 bases, J shed 4 bases, and the junction held 28 bases outside the gene matches. CDR3 length: 22 residues. CDR3 residues: CASSHDKIPPLPGTGSTGELFF. The CDR3 nucleotides read TGTGCCAGCAGCCACGATAAAATCCCCCCGTTACCCGGGACAGGTTCCACCGGGGAGCTGTTTTTT.

The CDR3 DNA reads TGCGCCAGCAGCCAATCCGTAGCGGGGGGAAACACCGGGGAGCTGTTTTTT. As protein: CASSQSVAGGNTGELFF. The J gene is TRBJ2-2, the V gene TRBV4-1; 10 nucleotides agree with TRBD2. Trimming took 2 bases from V and 2 from J; bases not matched to a gene: 5. The CDR3 is made up of 17 amino acids. Per germline, CDR1 MGHRA and CDR2 YSYEKL.

This chain connects TRBV7-3 to TRBJ2-1, with 7 bases identical to TRBD2. After removal of 8 bases from V and 7 bases from J, the junction contained 5 bases not matched to a gene. This CDR3 is 12 amino acids long. Germline values: CDR1 SGHTA, CDR2 FQGTGA. This CDR3 reads CASASGTNEQFF. CDR3 nucleotide sequence: TGTGCCAGCGCTAGCGGCACTAATGAGCAGTTCTTC.

J is TRBJ1-1 and V is TRBV29-1; a weak D match, TRBD1 (6 bases). The CDR3 contains 11 residues. Germline loops: CDR1 SQVTM, CDR2 ANQGSEA. Trimming pared 7 bases from V and 4 bases from J, leaving 10 bases between. Here the CDR3 reads CSGVGATEAFF. As DNA, the CDR3 is TGCAGCGGAGTGGGGGCCACTGAAGCTTTCTTT.

Here the CDR3 DNA reads TGTGCCAGCTCACCAGGGACAGACTTGGGACTAGCGGCCCCCTACAATGAGCAGTTCTTC. This sequence encodes CASSPGTDLGLAAPYNEQFF. The J gene is TRBJ2-1, the V gene TRBV18; the match to TRBD2 covers 11 bases. J gave up 2 bases and V 2 bases, and 14 bases lay outside the gene matches. The CDR3 loop spans 20 amino acids. Germline values: CDR1 KGHSH, CDR2 LQKENI.

This clone turned up a few times. CDR3 sequence: CASSLDRSYNEQFF. Here the CDR3 DNA reads TGTGCCAGCAGTTTGGACAGGTCCTACAATGAGCAGTTCTTC. This rearrangement joins TRBV27 to TRBJ2-1; 7 bases match TRBD1. V trimming: 3 bases; J trimming: 1 base; junction bases outside the gene matches: 0. This CDR3 spans 14 amino acids. The germline V gene has CDR1 MNHEY and CDR2 SMNVEV (reference sequence).

The chain has TRBV6-4 and TRBJ1-1; the D gene is possibly TRBD1 (6 bases). Trimming took 4 bases from V and 2 from J, leaving 14 bases between them. CDR3 length equals 15 residues. The germline V gene has CDR1 MRHNA and CDR2 SNTAGT. The CDR3 coding sequence is TGTGCCAGCAGTGTTAATGGGGGCGAAAACACTGAAGCTTTCTTT. It codes for CASSVNGGENTEAFF.